The 13 T cell receptor beta chains listed next were all sequenced from one sample in a study of cytomegalovirus exposure and HLA in healthy donors. Both 60 Vbeta primers and 13 Jbeta primers went into the PCR. Method: immunoSEQ multiplex PCR; TCRdb's copy keeps in-frame clones and lacks some. Here the sample spans over 200,000 clones, 78% being singletons. The material sequenced was PBMCs. The receptor source for this set is a male donor in good health and CMV-seronegative.

This clone was found once. The rearrangement uses TRBV19 and TRBJ2-3; TRBD1 is a possible D gene (6 bases). Trimming took off 5 bases at V and 0 bases at J, with 12 bases between the two ends. Germline-derived CDR1 and CDR2 are LNHDA and SQIVND (reference sequence). This CDR3 comprises 15 residues. The CDR3 nucleotides read TGTGCCAGTAGTCCCTTACAGGGAAGCACAGATACGCAGTATTTT. This gives the protein CASSPLQGSTDTQYF.

This clone was counted between two and nine times. DNA for the CDR3: TGTGCCAGCAGCTCCCCCGGTTACTCCTACAATGAGCAGTTCTTC. The encoded protein is CASSSPGYSYNEQFF. J is TRBJ2-1 and V is TRBV7-9, with no clear D. CDR3 length: 15 residues. Trimming left V 4 bases short and J 0 bases short, with 10 bases between. Germline CDR1 reads SEHNR; CDR2 reads FQNEAQ (reference sequence).

The chain uses TRBV6-5 and TRBJ2-7, with 7 positions matching TRBD1. J gave up 7 bases and V 2 bases, and 11 bases lay outside the gene matches. The length of the CDR3 is 15 residues. Germline loops: CDR1 MNHEY, CDR2 SVGAGI. The CDR3 sequence: CASSYNTGDIGEQYF. The CDR3 DNA is TGTGCCAGCAGTTACAACACAGGGGATATCGGGGAGCAGTACTTC.

The CDR3 nucleotides read TGTGCCAGCAGCGCCGAAGGACAGGGGTTCGGATTTGGCTACACCTTC. Its protein is CASSAEGQGFGFGYTF. The chain uses TRBV9 and TRBJ1-2, with 9 bases matching TRBD1. CDR1 SGDLS and CDR2 YYNGEE come from the germline V gene. J gave up 7 bases and V 3 bases, and 13 bases lay outside the gene matches. CDR3 length equals 16 residues.

This clone was detected once. The gene calls are TRBV18 and TRBJ1-1, with D unclear. The germline gives CDR1 KGHSH, CDR2 LQKENI. The CDR3 covers 13 residues. The V gene lost 4 bases and the J gene lost 6 bases, with 12 bases spanning the gap. The CDR3 DNA follows: TGTGCCAGCTCACTAAGCTTCCCGGCTGAAGCTTTCTTT. Amino acids: CASSLSFPAEAFF.

CDR3 region: CASSPLADGELFF. The DNA of the CDR3 is TGTGCCAGTAGTCCGCTAGCGGACGGGGAGCTGTTTTTT. This chain joins TRBV19 and TRBJ2-2; TRBD2 agrees at 7 bases. CDR1 is LNHDA and CDR2 is SQIVND in the germline V gene (reference sequence). V lost 5 bases to trimming and J lost 7 bases; unmatched junction nucleotides: 4. The CDR3 runs to 13 residues.

This sequence joins TRBV6-4 and TRBJ2-2, with 7 bases aligning to TRBD1. The germline V gene encodes CDR1 MRHNA and CDR2 SNTAGT. V lost 4 bases to trimming and J lost 9 bases; unmatched junction nucleotides: 17. The CDR3 totals 17 residues. The CDR3 region has the DNA TGTGCCAGCAGTGCCGTACTGGGCCAGGGGGTGGATAGGGAGCTGTTTTTT. It is translated as CASSAVLGQGVDRELFF.

This clone was found once. The rearrangement uses TRBV5-1 and TRBJ2-5; TRBD1 matches 7 bases. The CDR3 runs 17 residues. V was clipped by 4 bases and J by 0 bases; unmatched bases: 12. Germline V gene sequence: CDR1 SGHRS, CDR2 YFSETQ. CDR3 region: CASSGDSPHTNQETQYF. CDR3 coding DNA: TGCGCCAGCAGCGGGGACAGCCCGCATACTAACCAAGAGACCCAGTACTTC. Combining the CDR3 with reference TRBV5-1 and TRBJ2-5 gives the whole variable domain KAGVTQTPRYLIKTRGQQVTLSCSPISGHRSVSWYQQTPGQGLQFLFEYFSETQRNKGNFPGRFSGRQFSNSRSEMNVSTLELGDSALYLCASSGDSPHTNQETQYFGPGTRLLVL.

The gene calls are TRBV29-1 and TRBJ2-1; the match to TRBD1 covers 8 bases. V was clipped by 3 bases and J by 0 bases; unmatched bases: 4. Looked up from germline, CDR1 is SQVTM and CDR2 is ANQGSEA. There are 15 residues in the CDR3. In DNA form, the CDR3 reads TGCAGCGTTGAGTGGGACAGGAGCTCCTACAATGAGCAGTTCTTC. Translated: CSVEWDRSSYNEQFF.

The V and J genes are TRBV14 and TRBJ2-7; D ambiguous. CDR1 is SGHDN and CDR2 is FVKESK in the germline V gene. V was pared by 1 base and J by 2 bases, with 9 bases between. The CDR3 runs 14 residues. The CDR3 protein is CASSQAPPPYEQYF. Here the CDR3 DNA reads TGTGCCAGCAGCCAAGCTCCCCCCCCCTACGAGCAGTACTTC.

The chain couples TRBV2 to TRBJ1-2, with D maybe TRBD1 (5 bases). V lost 9 bases, J lost 5 bases, and 13 bases lay in between. CDR1 and CDR2 (germline): SNHLY, FYNNEI. This CDR3 is 12 amino acids long. The CDR3 nucleotides are TGTGCCAGTCGCCAGGGTACTTATGGCTACACCTTC. Protein product: CASRQGTYGYTF.

Comment on this clone: The identical CDR3 is also encoded by other nucleotide sequences in the sample. The CDR3 is CASSRQGQGNQPQHF. CDR3 nucleotides: TGTGCCAGTTCGCGCCAGGGACAGGGGAATCAGCCCCAGCATTTT. V gene TRBV19 combines with J gene TRBJ1-5; 10 positions match TRBD1. The length of the CDR3 is 15 residues. Germline values: CDR1 LNHDA, CDR2 SQIVND (reference sequence). The V segment lost 8 bases and the J segment 4 bases; nucleotides outside the gene matches: 8.

CDR3 region: CSVEGQFNEQFF. CDR3 sequence (DNA): TGCAGCGTAGAGGGACAGTTCAATGAGCAGTTCTTC. This rearrangement joins TRBV29-1 to TRBJ2-1; 7 bases fit TRBD1. The V and J ends lost 6 bases and 6 bases, in that order; junction bases with no gene match: 5. This CDR3 has 12 residues. In germline, CDR1 is SQVTM, CDR2 ANQGSEA.